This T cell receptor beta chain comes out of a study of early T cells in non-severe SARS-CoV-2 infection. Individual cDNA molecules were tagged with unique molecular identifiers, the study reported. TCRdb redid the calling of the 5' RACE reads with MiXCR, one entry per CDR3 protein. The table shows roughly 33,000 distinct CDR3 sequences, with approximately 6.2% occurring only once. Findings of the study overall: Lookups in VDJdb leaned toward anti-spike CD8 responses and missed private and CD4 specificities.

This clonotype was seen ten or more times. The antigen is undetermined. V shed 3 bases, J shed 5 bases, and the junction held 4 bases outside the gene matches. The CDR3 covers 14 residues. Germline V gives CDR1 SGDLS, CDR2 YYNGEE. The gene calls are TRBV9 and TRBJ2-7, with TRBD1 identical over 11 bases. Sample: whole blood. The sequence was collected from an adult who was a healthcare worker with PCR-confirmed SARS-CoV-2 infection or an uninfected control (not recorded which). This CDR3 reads CASSGGQGADEQYF. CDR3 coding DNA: TGTGCCAGCAGCGGTGGACAGGGGGCCGACGAGCAGTACTTC.